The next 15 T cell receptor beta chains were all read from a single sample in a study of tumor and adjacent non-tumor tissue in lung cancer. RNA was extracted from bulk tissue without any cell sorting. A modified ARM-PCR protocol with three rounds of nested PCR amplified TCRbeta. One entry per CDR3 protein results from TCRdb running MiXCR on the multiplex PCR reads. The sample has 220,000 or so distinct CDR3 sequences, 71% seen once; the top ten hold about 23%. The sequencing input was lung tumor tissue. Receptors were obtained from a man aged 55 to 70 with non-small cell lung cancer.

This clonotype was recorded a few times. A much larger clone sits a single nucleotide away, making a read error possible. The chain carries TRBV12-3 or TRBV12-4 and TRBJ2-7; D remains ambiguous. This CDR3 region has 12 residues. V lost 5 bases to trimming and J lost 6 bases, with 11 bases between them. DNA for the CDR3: TGTGCCAGCAGTCTCATTGACTCCGAGCAGTACTTC. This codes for CASSLIDSEQYF.

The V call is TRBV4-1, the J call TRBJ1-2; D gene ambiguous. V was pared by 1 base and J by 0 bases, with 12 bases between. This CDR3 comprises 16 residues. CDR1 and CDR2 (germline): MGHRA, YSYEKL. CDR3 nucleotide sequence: TGCGCCAGCAGCCAAGCCATGGGGTCCACTAACTATGGCTACACCTTC. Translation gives CASSQAMGSTNYGYTF.

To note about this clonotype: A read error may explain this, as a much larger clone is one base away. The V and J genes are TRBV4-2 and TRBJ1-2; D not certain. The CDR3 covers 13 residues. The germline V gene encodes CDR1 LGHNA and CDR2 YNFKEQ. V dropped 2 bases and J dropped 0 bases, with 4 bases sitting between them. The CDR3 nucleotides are TGTGCCAGCAGCCAAAATACTAACTATGGCTACACCTTC. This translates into CASSQNTNYGYTF.

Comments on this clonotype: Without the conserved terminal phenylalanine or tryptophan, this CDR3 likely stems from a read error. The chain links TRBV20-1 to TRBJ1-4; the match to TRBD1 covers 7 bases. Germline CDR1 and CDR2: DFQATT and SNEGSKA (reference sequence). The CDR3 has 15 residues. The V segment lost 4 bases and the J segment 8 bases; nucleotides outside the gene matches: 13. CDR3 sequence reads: CSANPPGQVAEKLFL. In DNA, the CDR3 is TGCAGTGCTAATCCCCCAGGACAGGTAGCCGAAAAACTGTTTCTT.

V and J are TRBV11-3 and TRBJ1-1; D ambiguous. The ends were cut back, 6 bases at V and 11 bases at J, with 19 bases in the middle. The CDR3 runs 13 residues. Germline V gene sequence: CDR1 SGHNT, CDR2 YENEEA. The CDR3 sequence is CASRLDPGGEAFF. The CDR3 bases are TGTGCCAGCAGATTGGATCCAGGTGGGGAGGCTTTCTTT.

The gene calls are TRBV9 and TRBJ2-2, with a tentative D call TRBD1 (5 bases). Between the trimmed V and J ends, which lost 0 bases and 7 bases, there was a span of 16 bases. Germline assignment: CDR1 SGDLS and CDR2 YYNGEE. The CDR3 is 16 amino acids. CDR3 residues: CASSVDWRWGDGELFF. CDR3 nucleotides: TGTGCCAGCAGCGTAGATTGGCGGTGGGGCGACGGGGAGCTGTTTTTT.

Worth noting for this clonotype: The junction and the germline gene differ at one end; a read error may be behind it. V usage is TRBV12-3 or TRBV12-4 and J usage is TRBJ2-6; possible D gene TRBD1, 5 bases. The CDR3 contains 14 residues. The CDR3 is CASRESSGANVMTF. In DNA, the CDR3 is TGTGCCAGCAGAGAGAGCTCTGGGGCCAACGTCATGACTTTC.

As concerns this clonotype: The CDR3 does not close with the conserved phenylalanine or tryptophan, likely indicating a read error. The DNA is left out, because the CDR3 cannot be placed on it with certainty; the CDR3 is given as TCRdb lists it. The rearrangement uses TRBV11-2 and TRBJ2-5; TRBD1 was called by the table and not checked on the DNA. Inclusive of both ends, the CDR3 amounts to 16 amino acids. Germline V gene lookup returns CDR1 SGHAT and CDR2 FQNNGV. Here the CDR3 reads CASSSTMGGPRETRYY.

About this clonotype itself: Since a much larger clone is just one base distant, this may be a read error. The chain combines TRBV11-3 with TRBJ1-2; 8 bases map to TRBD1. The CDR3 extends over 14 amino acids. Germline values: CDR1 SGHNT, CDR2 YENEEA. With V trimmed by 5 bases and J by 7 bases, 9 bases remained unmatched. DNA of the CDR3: TGTGCCAGCAGCATCCTCGGACAGGGAGTTGGCTACACCTTC. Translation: CASSILGQGVGYTF.

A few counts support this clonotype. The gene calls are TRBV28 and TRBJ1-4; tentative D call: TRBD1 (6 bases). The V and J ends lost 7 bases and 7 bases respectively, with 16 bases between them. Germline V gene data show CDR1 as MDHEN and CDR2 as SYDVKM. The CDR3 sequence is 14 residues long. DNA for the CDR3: TGTGCCAGCACCTGGTCCATAGGGGGTGAAAAACTGTTTTTT. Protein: CASTWSIGGEKLFF.

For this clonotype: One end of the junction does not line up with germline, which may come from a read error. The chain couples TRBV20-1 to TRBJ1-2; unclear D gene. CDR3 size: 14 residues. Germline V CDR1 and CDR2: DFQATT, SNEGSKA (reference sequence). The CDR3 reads CSARTPEEDYGYAF. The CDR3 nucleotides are TGTAGTGCTAGAACCCCAGAGGAGGACTATGGCTACGCCTTC.

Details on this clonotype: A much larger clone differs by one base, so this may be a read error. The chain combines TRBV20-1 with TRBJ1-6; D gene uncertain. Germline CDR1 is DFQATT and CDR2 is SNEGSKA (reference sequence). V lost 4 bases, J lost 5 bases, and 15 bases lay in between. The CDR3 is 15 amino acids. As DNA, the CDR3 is TGCAGTGCTATTGAGGAGAGAGCGAATAATTCACCCCTCCACTTT. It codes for CSAIEERANNSPLHF.

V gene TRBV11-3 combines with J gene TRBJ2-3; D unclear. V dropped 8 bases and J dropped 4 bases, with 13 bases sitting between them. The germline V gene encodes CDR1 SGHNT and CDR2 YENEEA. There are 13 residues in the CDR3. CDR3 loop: CASSRARADTQYF. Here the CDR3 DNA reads TGTGCCAGCTCTCGTGCTAGGGCAGATACGCAGTATTTT.

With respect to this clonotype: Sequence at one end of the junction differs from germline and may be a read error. The CDR3 sequence: CASSEFSRELFF. The CDR3 region has the DNA TGCGCAAGCAGTGAGTTCTCCAGGGAGCTGTTTTTT. V gene TRBV10-2 combines with J gene TRBJ2-2; D uncertain. Germline V gene sequence: CDR1 WSHSY, CDR2 SAAADI. The CDR3 spans 12 residues.

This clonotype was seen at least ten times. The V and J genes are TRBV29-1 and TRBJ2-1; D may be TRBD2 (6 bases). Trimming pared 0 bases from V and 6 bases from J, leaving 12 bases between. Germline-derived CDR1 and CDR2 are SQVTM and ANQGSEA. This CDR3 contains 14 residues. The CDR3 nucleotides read TGCAGCGTTGAAGATATGGGCGGGGTCAATGAGCAGTTCTTC. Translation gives CSVEDMGGVNEQFF.